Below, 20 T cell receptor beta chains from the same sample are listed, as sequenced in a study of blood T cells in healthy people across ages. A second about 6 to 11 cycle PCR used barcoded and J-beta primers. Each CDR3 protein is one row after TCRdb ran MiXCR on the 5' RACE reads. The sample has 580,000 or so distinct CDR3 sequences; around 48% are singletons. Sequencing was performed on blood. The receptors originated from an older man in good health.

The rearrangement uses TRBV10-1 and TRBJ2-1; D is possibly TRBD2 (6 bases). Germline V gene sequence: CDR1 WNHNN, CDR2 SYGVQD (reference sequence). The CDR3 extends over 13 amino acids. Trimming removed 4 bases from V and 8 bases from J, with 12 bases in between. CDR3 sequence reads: CASSAIGGYEQFF. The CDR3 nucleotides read TGCGCCAGCAGTGCGATCGGGGGATATGAGCAGTTCTTC.

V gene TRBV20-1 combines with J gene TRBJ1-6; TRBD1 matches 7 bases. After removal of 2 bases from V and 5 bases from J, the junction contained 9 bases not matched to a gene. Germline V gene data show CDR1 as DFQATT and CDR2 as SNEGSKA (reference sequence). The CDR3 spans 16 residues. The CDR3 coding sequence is TGCAGTGCTAGAAATCCCCGGGACAGAAATAATTCACCCCTCCACTTT. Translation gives CSARNPRDRNNSPLHF.

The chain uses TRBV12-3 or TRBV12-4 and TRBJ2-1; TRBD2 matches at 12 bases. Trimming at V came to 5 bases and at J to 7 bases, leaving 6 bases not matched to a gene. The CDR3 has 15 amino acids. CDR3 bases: TGTGCCAGCAGTCATCTAGCGGGAGGGCGGAATGAGCAGTTCTTC. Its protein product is CASSHLAGGRNEQFF.

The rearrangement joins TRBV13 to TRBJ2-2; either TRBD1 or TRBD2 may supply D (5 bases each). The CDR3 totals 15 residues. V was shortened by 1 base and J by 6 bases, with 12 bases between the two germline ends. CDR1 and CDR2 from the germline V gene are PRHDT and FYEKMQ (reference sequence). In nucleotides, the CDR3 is TGTGCCAGCAGCTTAGCCGGGACCTACGCCGGGGAGCTGTTTTTT. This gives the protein CASSLAGTYAGELFF.

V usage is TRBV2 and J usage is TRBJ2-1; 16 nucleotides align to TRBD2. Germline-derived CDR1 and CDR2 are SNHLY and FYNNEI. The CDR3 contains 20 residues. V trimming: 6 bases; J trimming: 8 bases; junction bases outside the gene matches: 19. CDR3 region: CASRTTLGFGTSGGAYEQFF. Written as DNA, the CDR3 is TGTGCCAGCAGAACTACCTTGGGCTTCGGGACTAGCGGGGGGGCCTATGAGCAGTTCTTC. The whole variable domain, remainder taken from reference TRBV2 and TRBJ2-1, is EPEVTQTPSHQVTQMGQEVILRCVPISNHLYFYWYRQILGQKVEFLVSFYNNEISEKSEIFDDQFSVERPDGSNFTLKIRSTKLEDSAMYFCASRTTLGFGTSGGAYEQFFGPGTRLTVL.

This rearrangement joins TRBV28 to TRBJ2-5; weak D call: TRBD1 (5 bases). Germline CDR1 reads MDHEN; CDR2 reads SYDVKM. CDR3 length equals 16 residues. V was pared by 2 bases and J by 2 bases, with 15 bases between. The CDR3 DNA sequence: TGTGCCAGCAGTTTACCCAGGGAACCTGGGCAAGAGACCCAGTACTTC. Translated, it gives CASSLPREPGQETQYF.

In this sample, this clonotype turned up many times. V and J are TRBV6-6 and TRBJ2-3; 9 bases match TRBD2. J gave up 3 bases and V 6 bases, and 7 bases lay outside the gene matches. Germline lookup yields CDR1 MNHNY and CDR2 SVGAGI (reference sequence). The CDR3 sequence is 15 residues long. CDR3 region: CASRRTSESTDTQYF. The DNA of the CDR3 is TGTGCCAGCAGGAGGACTAGCGAGTCGACAGATACGCAGTATTTT.

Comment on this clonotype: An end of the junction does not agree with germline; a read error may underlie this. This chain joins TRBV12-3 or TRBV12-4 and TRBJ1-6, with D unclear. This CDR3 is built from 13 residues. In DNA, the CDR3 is TGTGCCAGCACTTCTATAACCGACTCACCCCCCCACTTT. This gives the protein CASTSITDSPPHF.

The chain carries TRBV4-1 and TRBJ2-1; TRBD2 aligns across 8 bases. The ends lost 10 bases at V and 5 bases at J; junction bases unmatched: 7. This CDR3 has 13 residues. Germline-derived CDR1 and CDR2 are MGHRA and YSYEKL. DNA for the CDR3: TGCGCCACTTCGACTAGCGCAGACAATGAGCAGTTCTTC. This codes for CATSTSADNEQFF.

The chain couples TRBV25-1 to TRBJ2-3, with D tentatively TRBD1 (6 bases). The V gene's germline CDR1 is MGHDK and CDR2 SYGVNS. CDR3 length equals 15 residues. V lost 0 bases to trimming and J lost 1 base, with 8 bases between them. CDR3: CASSEYGGRTDTQYF. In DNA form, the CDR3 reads TGTGCCAGCAGTGAATATGGGGGCCGCACAGATACGCAGTATTTT.

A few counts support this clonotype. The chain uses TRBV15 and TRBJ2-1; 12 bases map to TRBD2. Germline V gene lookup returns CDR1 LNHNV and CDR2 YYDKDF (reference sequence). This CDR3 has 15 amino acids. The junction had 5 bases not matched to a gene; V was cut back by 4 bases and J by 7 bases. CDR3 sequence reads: CATSNGLAGQNEQFF. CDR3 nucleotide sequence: TGTGCCACCAGCAACGGACTAGCGGGACAGAATGAGCAGTTCTTC.

CDR3 sequence (DNA): TGTGCCTGGAGCGCAGGGAATAATTCACCCCTCCACTTT. As protein: CAWSAGNNSPLHF. V gene TRBV30 combines with J gene TRBJ1-6; D perhaps matches TRBD1 (5 bases). Trimming removed 3 bases from V and 5 bases from J, with 8 bases in between. CDR3 length equals 13 residues. CDR1 is GTSNPN and CDR2 is SVGIG in the germline V gene (reference sequence).

The CDR3 protein is CAWSTTGQETQYF. The CDR3 nucleotides are TGTGCCTGGAGCACAACGGGGCAAGAGACCCAGTACTTC. V is TRBV30 and J is TRBJ2-5; weak D call: TRBD2 (5 bases). This CDR3 spans 13 amino acids. Germline V CDR1 and CDR2: GTSNPN, SVGIG (reference sequence). Deletions cut 3 bases from V and 2 bases from J, with 10 bases between.

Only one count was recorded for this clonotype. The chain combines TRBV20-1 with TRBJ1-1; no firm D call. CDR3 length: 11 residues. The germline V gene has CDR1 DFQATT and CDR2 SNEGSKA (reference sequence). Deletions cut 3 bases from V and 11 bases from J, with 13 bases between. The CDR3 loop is CSARALGSAFF. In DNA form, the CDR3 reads TGCAGTGCTAGGGCCTTAGGGTCGGCTTTCTTT.

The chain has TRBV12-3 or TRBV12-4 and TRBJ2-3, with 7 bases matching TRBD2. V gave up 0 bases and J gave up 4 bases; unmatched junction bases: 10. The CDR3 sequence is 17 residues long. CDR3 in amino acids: CASSLAPPGGGADTQYF. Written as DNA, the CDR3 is TGTGCCAGCAGTTTAGCCCCCCCGGGAGGTGGAGCAGATACGCAGTATTTT.

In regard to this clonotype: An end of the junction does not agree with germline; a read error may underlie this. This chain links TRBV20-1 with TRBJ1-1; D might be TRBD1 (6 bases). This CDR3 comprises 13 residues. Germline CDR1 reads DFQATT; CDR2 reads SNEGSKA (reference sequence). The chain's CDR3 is CSARDRRNTEAFF. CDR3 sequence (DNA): TGCAGTGCGAGAGACAGGAGAAACACTGAAGCTTTCTTT.

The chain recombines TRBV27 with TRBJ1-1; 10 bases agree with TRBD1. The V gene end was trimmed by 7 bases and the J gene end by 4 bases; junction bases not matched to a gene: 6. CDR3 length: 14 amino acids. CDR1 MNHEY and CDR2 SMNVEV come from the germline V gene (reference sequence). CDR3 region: CASNPGTGATEAFF. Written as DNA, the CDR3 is TGTGCCAGCAATCCCGGGACAGGGGCCACTGAAGCTTTCTTT.

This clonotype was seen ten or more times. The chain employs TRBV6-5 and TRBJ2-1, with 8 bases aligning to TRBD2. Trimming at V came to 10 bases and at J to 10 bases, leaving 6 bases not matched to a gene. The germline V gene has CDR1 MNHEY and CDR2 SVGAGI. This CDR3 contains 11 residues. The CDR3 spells CATGRADEQFF. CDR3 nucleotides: TGTGCCACCGGGAGGGCTGACGAGCAGTTCTTC.

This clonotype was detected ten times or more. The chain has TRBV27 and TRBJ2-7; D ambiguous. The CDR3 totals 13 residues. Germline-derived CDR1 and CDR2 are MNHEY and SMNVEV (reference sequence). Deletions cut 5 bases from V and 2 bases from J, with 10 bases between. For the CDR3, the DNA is TGTGCCAGCAGTCGGCTGTACACCTACGAGCAGTACTTC. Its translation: CASSRLYTYEQYF.

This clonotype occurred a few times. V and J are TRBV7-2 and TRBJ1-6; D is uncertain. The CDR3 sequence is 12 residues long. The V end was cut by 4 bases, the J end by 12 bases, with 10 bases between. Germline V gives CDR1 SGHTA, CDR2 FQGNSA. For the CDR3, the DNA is TGTGCCAGCAGCTCCCCTATAGGACCCCTCCACTTT. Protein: CASSSPIGPLHF. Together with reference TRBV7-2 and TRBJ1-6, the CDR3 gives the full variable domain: GAGVSQSPSNKVTEKGKDVELRCDPISGHTALYWYRQSLGQGLEFLIYFQGNSAPDKSGLPSDRFSAERTGGSVSTLTIQRTQQEDSAVYLCASSSPIGPLHFGNGTRLTVT.